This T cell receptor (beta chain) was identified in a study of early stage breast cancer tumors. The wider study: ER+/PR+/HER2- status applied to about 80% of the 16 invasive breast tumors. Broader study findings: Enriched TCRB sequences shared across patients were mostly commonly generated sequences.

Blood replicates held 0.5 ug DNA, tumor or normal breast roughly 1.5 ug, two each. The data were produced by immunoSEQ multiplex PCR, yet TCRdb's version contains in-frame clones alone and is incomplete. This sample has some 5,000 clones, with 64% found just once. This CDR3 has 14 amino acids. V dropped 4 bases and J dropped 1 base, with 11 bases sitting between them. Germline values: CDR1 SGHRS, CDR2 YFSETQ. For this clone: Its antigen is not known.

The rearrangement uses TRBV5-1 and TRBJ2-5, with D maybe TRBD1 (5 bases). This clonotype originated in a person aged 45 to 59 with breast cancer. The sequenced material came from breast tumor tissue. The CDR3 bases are TGCGCCAGCAGCACAGGAGTAGGCCAAGAGACCCAGTACTTC. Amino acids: CASSTGVGQETQYF.